These T cell receptor beta chains were read from a single sample in a study of blood T cell repertoires in COVID-19. TCRdb keeps only in-frame clones here, not all; method: immunoSEQ multiplex PCR. Altogether a few hundred thousand clones are present, 85% to 90% being singletons, with the ten largest covering less than 2%. Sequenced: PBMCs or T cells enriched from blood (not recorded which). The receptors were sampled from a woman aged 40 to 49 who had recovered from COVID-19. CDR3s include the opening cysteine and the closing phenylalanine or tryptophan. The D gene is left open where the match is weak.

CDR3 protein	CDR3 DNA	J gene	V gene	D gene
CASSLRLAGNDEQYF	TGTGCCAGCAGCCTTCGACTAGCGGGAAATGACGAGCAGTACTTC	TRBJ2-7	TRBV7-2	TRBD2
CASTFGPRQGAAGELFF	TGTGCCAGCACGTTTGGCCCCCGGCAGGGGGCGGCCGGGGAGCTGTTTTTT	TRBJ2-2	TRBV27	TRBD1
CASSLGAGGRQQYF	TGTGCCAGCAGCCTTGGTGCAGGGGGAAGGCAGCAGTACTTC	TRBJ2-7	TRBV7-2	TRBD1
CASFPGQGRTNYGYTF	TGTGCCAGCTTCCCGGGACAGGGGAGAACTAACTATGGCTACACCTTC	TRBJ1-2	TRBV18	TRBD1
CATSRVPRSSGPYNEQFF	TGTGCCACCAGCAGGGTCCCCCGTTCTAGCGGTCCCTACAATGAGCAGTTCTTC	TRBJ2-1	TRBV15	TRBD2
CASSYSSDTQYF	TGTGCCAGCAGTTACTCATCTGATACGCAGTATTTT	TRBJ2-3	TRBV6-2/TRBV6-3	NA
CASSARDRYNNEQFF	TGTGCCAGCAGCGCCCGGGACAGGTACAACAATGAGCAGTTCTTC	TRBJ2-1	TRBV11-2	TRBD1
CASSPPGLAGKLAKNIQYF	TGTGCCAGCTCACCGCCGGGACTAGCGGGTAAACTAGCCAAAAACATTCAGTACTTC	TRBJ2-4	TRBV18	TRBD2
CASSQSSVTYNEQFF	TGTGCCAGCAGCCAGTCCTCGGTTACCTACAATGAGCAGTTCTTC	TRBJ2-1	TRBV4-2	NA
CATSSKPGQGYQPQHF	TGTGCCACCAGCAGCAAACCGGGACAGGGATATCAGCCCCAGCATTTT	TRBJ1-5	TRBV15	TRBD1
CASSRDRELGEQYF	TGTGCCAGCAGTAGGGACAGGGAATTGGGGGAGCAGTACTTC	TRBJ2-7	TRBV6-5	TRBD1
CATSDSGTGDYSGNTIYF	TGTGCCACCAGTGATTCCGGGACAGGGGATTACTCTGGAAACACCATATATTTT	TRBJ1-3	TRBV24-1	TRBD1
CASSPWDSLTDTQYF	TGTGCCAGCAGCCCGTGGGACAGCTTAACAGATACGCAGTATTTT	TRBJ2-3	TRBV11-3	TRBD1
CASSLRAASGGNNEQFF	TGTGCCAGCAGCTTACGGGCAGCTAGCGGGGGAAACAATGAGCAGTTCTTC	TRBJ2-1	TRBV7-8	TRBD2
CSVDHQARGYTF	TGCAGCGTTGACCACCAAGCACGAGGCTACACCTTC	TRBJ1-2	TRBV29-1	NA
CATSRDGVGNTEAFF	TGTGCCACCAGCAGAGACGGGGTCGGGAACACTGAAGCTTTCTTT	TRBJ1-1	TRBV15	NA
CASSFSGYGYTF	TGTGCCAGCAGTTTTTCAGGCTATGGCTACACCTTC	TRBJ1-2	TRBV28	NA